This T cell receptor beta chain was sequenced during a study of cytomegalovirus exposure and HLA in healthy donors. Data came from immunoSEQ multiplex PCR; TCRdb stores just in-frame clones and leaves some out. In the table there are some 170,000 clones, 80% to 90% of which are singletons. V dropped 0 bases and J dropped 3 bases, with 12 bases sitting between them. Germline V gene lookup returns CDR1 MNHEY and CDR2 SVGAGI. CDR3 length: 16 amino acids. Material for sequencing was PBMCs. This receptor was obtained from a woman aged 25-40 years in good health and CMV-seronegative. This chain connects TRBV6-5 to TRBJ1-3, with D perhaps matching TRBD1 (6 bases). The CDR3 loop reads CASSYSSGDFGNTIYF. The DNA of the CDR3 is TGTGCCAGCAGTTACTCTTCAGGGGATTTTGGAAACACCATATATTTT.